These 2 T cell receptor beta chains originate from one sample sequenced in a study of CD8+CD57+ T cells in acquired aplastic anemia. Patients selected for sequencing had displayed CD8+CD57+ cell expansion by flow cytometry. According to the study, genomic DNA was the template for TCR beta VDJ and CDR3 profiling. TCRdb re-called the reads through MiXCR, storing one row per CDR3 protein. The sample contains 200,000 to 300,000 distinct CDR3 sequences, approximately 82% of which appear only once. Sample: sorted CD4+, CD8+, or CD8+CD57+ T cells (not recorded which) from PBMCs. Receptor source: a human donor with aplastic anemia.

A note on this clonotype: An end of the junction differs from the germline gene, which may be a read error. This chain connects TRBV15 to TRBJ1-6; D is unresolved. Germline V gene sequence: CDR1 LNHNV, CDR2 YYDKDF (reference sequence). The CDR3 runs to 14 residues. The CDR3 here is CATSRDRRNAPVHF. CDR3 DNA sequence: TGTGCCACCAGCAGAGACAGACGCAATGCACCCGTCCACTTT.

The CDR3 DNA reads as TGTGCCAGCAGCTTACGTGTCAGAGGCTACGCCGAAGGTTACACCTTC. This gives the protein CASSLRVRGYAEGYTF. The V gene is TRBV7-3, the J gene TRBJ1-2; D is undetermined. The length of the CDR3 is 16 residues. Germline V gene sequence: CDR1 SGHTA, CDR2 FQGTGA. V was clipped by 2 bases and J by 11 bases, with 24 bases between them.